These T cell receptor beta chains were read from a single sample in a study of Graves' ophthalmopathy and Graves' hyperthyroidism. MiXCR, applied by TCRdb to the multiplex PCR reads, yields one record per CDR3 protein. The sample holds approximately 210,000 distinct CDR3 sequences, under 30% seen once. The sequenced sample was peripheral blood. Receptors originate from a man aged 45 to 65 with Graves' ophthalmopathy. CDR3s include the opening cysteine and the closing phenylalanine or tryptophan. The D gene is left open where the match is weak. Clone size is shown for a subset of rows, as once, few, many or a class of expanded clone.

CDR3 DNA: TGTGCCAGCAGCCATGGAGGTTATAGCAATCAGCCCCAGCATTTT
CDR3 protein: CASSHGGYSNQPQHF
D gene: .
V gene: TRBV3-1
J gene: TRBJ1-5
clone size: many

CDR3 DNA: TGTGCCAGCAGTCTCCAGCGAAGTAATTCACCCCTCCACTTT
CDR3 protein: CASSLQRSNSPLHF
D gene: .
V gene: TRBV12-3/TRBV12-4
J gene: TRBJ1-6
clone size: .

CDR3 DNA: TGTGCCAGCAGCGTAAGGACTAGCGGGGCGAACACCGGGGAGCTGTTTTTT
CDR3 protein: CASSVRTSGANTGELFF
D gene: TRBD2
V gene: TRBV9
J gene: TRBJ2-2
clone size: many

CDR3 DNA: TGTGCCAGCAGTGCAGGCGGGCTCTCCTACGAGCAGTACTTC
CDR3 protein: CASSAGGLSYEQYF
D gene: .
V gene: TRBV25-1
J gene: TRBJ2-7
clone size: many

CDR3 DNA: TGTGCCACCGACACCGGGACGAACTACGAGCAGTACTTC
CDR3 protein: CATDTGTNYEQYF
D gene: .
V gene: TRBV28
J gene: TRBJ2-7
clone size: many

CDR3 DNA: TGTGCCAGCTCACCAAACTGGGGAGAGACCCAGTACTTC
CDR3 protein: CASSPNWGETQYF
D gene: .
V gene: TRBV18
J gene: TRBJ2-5
clone size: many

CDR3 DNA: TGTGCCAGCAGTGGAGGGCAGACCTATCAGCCCCAGCATTTT
CDR3 protein: CASSGGQTYQPQHF
D gene: .
V gene: TRBV6-1
J gene: TRBJ1-5
clone size: .

CDR3 DNA: TGTGCCAGCAGTTCAACACAGGGGGCGGGCGAGCAGTACTTC
CDR3 protein: CASSSTQGAGEQYF
D gene: TRBD1
V gene: TRBV12-3/TRBV12-4
J gene: TRBJ2-7
clone size: .

CDR3 DNA: TGTGCCAGCAGTTACTCGACGGTAGCCTCTAACTATGGCTACACCTTC
CDR3 protein: CASSYSTVASNYGYTF
D gene: .
V gene: TRBV6-2/TRBV6-3
J gene: TRBJ1-2
clone size: .

CDR3 DNA: TGTGCCAGCAGCTCAAGGGTGGGGCAGGGGGGTTCACCCCTCCACTTT
CDR3 protein: CASSSRVGQGGSPLHF
D gene: TRBD1
V gene: TRBV11-2
J gene: TRBJ1-6
clone size: .

CDR3 DNA: TGTGCCAGCAGCCAGAAGGAACCGAGCAATCAGCCCCAGCATTTT
CDR3 protein: CASSQKEPSNQPQHF
D gene: .
V gene: TRBV27
J gene: TRBJ1-5
clone size: .

CDR3 DNA: TGTGCCAGCCTACTAGCGGGGGAATCCTACGAGCAGTACTTC
CDR3 protein: CASLLAGESYEQYF
D gene: TRBD2
V gene: TRBV7-3
J gene: TRBJ2-7
clone size: many

CDR3 DNA: TGTGCCAGCAGTTTATGGCGCGGGGGCTACACCTTC
CDR3 protein: CASSLWRGGYTF
D gene: .
V gene: TRBV12-3/TRBV12-4
J gene: TRBJ1-2
clone size: few

CDR3 DNA: TGCAGTGCTAGACCCCCAGGCGGGAGGGCCGGCGGGGAGCTGTTTTTT
CDR3 protein: CSARPPGGRAGGELFF
D gene: TRBD2
V gene: TRBV20-1
J gene: TRBJ2-2
clone size: many

CDR3 DNA: TGTGCCAGCACCCTGGCTCAGACAAGAACAGAGACCCAGTACTTC
CDR3 protein: CASTLAQTRTETQYF
D gene: .
V gene: TRBV7-9
J gene: TRBJ2-5
clone size: many

CDR3 DNA: TGCGCCAGCAGCTCGGTAAGGAGCTCCTACGAGCAGTACTTC
CDR3 protein: CASSSVRSSYEQYF
D gene: .
V gene: TRBV5-1
J gene: TRBJ2-7
clone size: many

CDR3 DNA: TGTGCCAGCTTTTTAGCGGGGTTCTACGAGCAGTACTTC
CDR3 protein: CASFLAGFYEQYF
D gene: TRBD2
V gene: TRBV6-1
J gene: TRBJ2-7
clone size: .

CDR3 DNA: TGTGCCAGCAGTCTGGGGGCAGAGTACGAGCAGTACTTC
CDR3 protein: CASSLGAEYEQYF
D gene: .
V gene: TRBV28
J gene: TRBJ2-7
clone size: many

CDR3 DNA: TGTGCCAGCAGCTTACCGCAGGTGAACACTGAAGCTTTCTTT
CDR3 protein: CASSLPQVNTEAFF
D gene: .
V gene: TRBV7-9
J gene: TRBJ1-1
clone size: many

CDR3 DNA: TGTGCCAGCAGTTTCCAAGTTAGTACCTACGAGCAGTACTTC
CDR3 protein: CASSFQVSTYEQYF
D gene: .
V gene: TRBV28
J gene: TRBJ2-7
clone size: many

CDR3 DNA: TGTGCCAGCAGCCGGGACAGCCCCTACGAGCAGTACTTC
CDR3 protein: CASSRDSPYEQYF
D gene: TRBD1
V gene: TRBV11-2
J gene: TRBJ2-7
clone size: many

CDR3 DNA: TGTGCCAGCAGTTACATACAGGGGGATCAGCCCCAGCATTTT
CDR3 protein: CASSYIQGDQPQHF
D gene: TRBD1
V gene: TRBV28
J gene: TRBJ1-5
clone size: many

CDR3 DNA: TGTGCCAGCAGTCGCCCCGCGGGAGGGGTCTACGAGCAGTACTTC
CDR3 protein: CASSRPAGGVYEQYF
D gene: TRBD2
V gene: TRBV28
J gene: TRBJ2-7
clone size: once

CDR3 DNA: TGTGCCAGCAGCTCAACAGGGGGAGGAGATCAGCCCCAGCATTTT
CDR3 protein: CASSSTGGGDQPQHF
D gene: TRBD1
V gene: TRBV11-2
J gene: TRBJ1-5
clone size: many

CDR3 DNA: TGTGCCAGCAACAACGGGAGGAACACCGGGGAGCTGTTTTTT
CDR3 protein: CASNNGRNTGELFF
D gene: .
V gene: TRBV12-3/TRBV12-4
J gene: TRBJ2-2
clone size: many

CDR3 DNA: TGTGCCAGCAGCCCCGACAGAGATTCCTACGAGCAGTACTTC
CDR3 protein: CASSPDRDSYEQYF
D gene: .
V gene: TRBV13
J gene: TRBJ2-7
clone size: .

CDR3 DNA: TGTGCCAGCAGTTTATTAGAGGCTAGCGGGAGGAGTCGAGAGACCCAGTACTTC
CDR3 protein: CASSLLEASGRSRETQYF
D gene: TRBD2
V gene: TRBV28
J gene: TRBJ2-5
clone size: .

CDR3 DNA: TGTGCCAGCAGTGACTTTGTGGGCACCTATAATTCACCCCTCCACTTT
CDR3 protein: CASSDFVGTYNSPLHF
D gene: .
V gene: TRBV12-3/TRBV12-4
J gene: TRBJ1-6
clone size: .

CDR3 DNA: TGTGCCAGTAGTATCAGGGTCGACTCGGACATTCAGTACTTC
CDR3 protein: CASSIRVDSDIQYF
D gene: .
V gene: TRBV19
J gene: TRBJ2-4
clone size: many

CDR3 DNA: TGTGCCAGCAGTTTATCGCCCACCCCACTAGAGACCCAGTACTTC
CDR3 protein: CASSLSPTPLETQYF
D gene: .
V gene: TRBV27
J gene: TRBJ2-5
clone size: .

CDR3 DNA: TGCAGTGCTAAACAGGCCCAAGAGACCCAGTACTTC
CDR3 protein: CSAKQAQETQYF
D gene: .
V gene: TRBV20-1
J gene: TRBJ2-5
clone size: many

CDR3 DNA: TGTGCCGCTAGGGGAGACTCTCATCAGCCCCAGCATTTT
CDR3 protein: CAARGDSHQPQHF
D gene: .
V gene: TRBV12-3/TRBV12-4
J gene: TRBJ1-5
clone size: .

CDR3 DNA: TGTGCCAGCAGCTTGGGGGACTTTACATCTGAAGCTTTCTTT
CDR3 protein: CASSLGDFTSEAFF
D gene: .
V gene: TRBV5-5
J gene: TRBJ1-1
clone size: .

CDR3 DNA: TGTGCCAGCAGTTTGTTCGGCGGGAACACCGGGGAGCTGTTTTTT
CDR3 protein: CASSLFGGNTGELFF
D gene: .
V gene: TRBV27
J gene: TRBJ2-2
clone size: many

CDR3 DNA: TGCAGTGCGAGAGACGTGGGTGAAGCTTTCTTT
CDR3 protein: CSARDVGEAFF
D gene: .
V gene: TRBV20-1
J gene: TRBJ1-1
clone size: .

CDR3 DNA: TGCAGTGCTAGAGATCAACCCGGGGAGCTGTTTTTT
CDR3 protein: CSARDQPGELFF
D gene: .
V gene: TRBV20-1
J gene: TRBJ2-2
clone size: many

CDR3 DNA: TGTGCCAGCAGTTCTCTAGCGGGAGACGCCTACGAGCAGTACTTC
CDR3 protein: CASSSLAGDAYEQYF
D gene: TRBD2
V gene: TRBV6-6
J gene: TRBJ2-7
clone size: few

CDR3 DNA: TGTGCCAGCAGTCCACGACTAGCGGGAGTAACAGATACGCAGTATTTT
CDR3 protein: CASSPRLAGVTDTQYF
D gene: TRBD2
V gene: TRBV28
J gene: TRBJ2-3
clone size: once

CDR3 DNA: TGTGCCAGCAGTTTATCTAATACGGGATTCTATGGCTACACCTTC
CDR3 protein: CASSLSNTGFYGYTF
D gene: .
V gene: TRBV27
J gene: TRBJ1-2
clone size: once

CDR3 DNA: TGTGCCAGCAGTGAAGGGAGCGGGAGGATTTGGAGGGGCCAAGAGACCCAGTACTTC
CDR3 protein: CASSEGSGRIWRGQETQYF
D gene: TRBD2
V gene: TRBV6-1
J gene: TRBJ2-5
clone size: many

CDR3 DNA: TGTGCCAGCAAGACTAGCGGAAACACCGGGGAGCTGTTTTTT
CDR3 protein: CASKTSGNTGELFF
D gene: TRBD2
V gene: TRBV6-2/TRBV6-3
J gene: TRBJ2-2
clone size: many

CDR3 DNA: TGTGCCAGCAGTTACGGACAGGTAGCAGCCTACGAGCAGTACTTC
CDR3 protein: CASSYGQVAAYEQYF
D gene: TRBD1
V gene: TRBV6-5
J gene: TRBJ2-7
clone size: many

CDR3 DNA: TGTGCCAGTATAACAGGGGGCCGGGACTATGGCTACACCTTC
CDR3 protein: CASITGGRDYGYTF
D gene: TRBD1
V gene: TRBV28
J gene: TRBJ1-2
clone size: .

CDR3 DNA: TGTGCCAGCAGCCCAGGGCAGAACCCCTCCTACGAGCAGTACTTC
CDR3 protein: CASSPGQNPSYEQYF
D gene: .
V gene: TRBV12-3/TRBV12-4
J gene: TRBJ2-7
clone size: .

CDR3 DNA: TGTGCCAGCAGCGCCGAAGGGGAGACCCAGTACTTC
CDR3 protein: CASSAEGETQYF
D gene: .
V gene: TRBV11-2
J gene: TRBJ2-5
clone size: many

CDR3 DNA: TGCAGTGCTCGCCAGTCCGGACAGGGCGACATTCAGTACTTC
CDR3 protein: CSARQSGQGDIQYF
D gene: TRBD1
V gene: TRBV20-1
J gene: TRBJ2-4
clone size: few

CDR3 DNA: TGTGCCACCAGCAGAGATCTAGCGCCGAACACCGGGGAGCTGTTTTTT
CDR3 protein: CATSRDLAPNTGELFF
D gene: .
V gene: TRBV15
J gene: TRBJ2-2
clone size: many

CDR3 DNA: TGTGCCAGCAGTTTTGTGGGTCGGGTAGGGAACACTGAAGCTTTCTTT
CDR3 protein: CASSFVGRVGNTEAFF
D gene: .
V gene: TRBV28
J gene: TRBJ1-1
clone size: many

CDR3 DNA: TGTGCCAGCAGCGGGGACGGCGTGCCCTTC
CDR3 protein: CASSGDGVPF
D gene: .
V gene: TRBV7-9
J gene: TRBJ1-2
clone size: .